This TCR beta chain derives from a study of blood T cells in healthy people across ages. The authors ran a second PCR of about 7 to 12 cycles using a sample-barcoded 5' primer and a J-beta primer mix. Each cDNA molecule was tagged by a template-switch adaptor with 12 random nucleotides. Each CDR3 protein gets one entry after TCRdb re-called the 5' RACE reads with MiXCR. In the table there are 1.5 million to 1.9 million distinct CDR3 sequences, about 45% of which are singletons. Total RNA extraction produced at least 6 micrograms (per sample) for the study. This receptor was identified in a woman aged 18-29 years in good health. Sequences were obtained from blood.

The CDR3 loop reads CATSRDGYGEQFF. The CDR3 nucleotides read TGTGCCACCAGCAGAGATGGGTACGGTGAGCAGTTCTTC. The chain employs TRBV15 and TRBJ2-1, with D unresolved. Germline assignment: CDR1 LNHNV and CDR2 YYDKDF (reference sequence). The V and J ends lost 0 bases and 9 bases respectively, with 9 bases between them. The CDR3 loop spans 13 amino acids.